The entry below describes one T cell receptor beta chain. Its antigen is undetermined. These data originate in a study of cytomegalovirus exposure and HLA in healthy donors. Study details: Later analysis reported that the 120 validation repertoires shared the platform of the 500 to 850 first-cohort repertoires.

General observations from the study: The study listed 150 to 200 cytomegalovirus-associated TCR beta chains. Many donors shared some public TCRs, even though most TCR sequences were rare. Specificity for CMV antigens was confirmed in vitro for a few of the CMV-associated chains.

The CDR3 covers 14 residues. Germline V lookup: CDR1 SGHTA, CDR2 FQGTGA. V lost 1 base and J lost 5, with 11 bases in between. Libraries were prepared by immunoSEQ multiplex PCR; TCRdb keeps only in-frame clonotypes and omits some of them. Of about 43,000 clones in the sample, 80% to 95% were seen once. The chain employs TRBV7-3 and TRBJ1-1; maybe TRBD1 (5 bases). The clonotype was recovered from a man younger than 35 in good health and CMV-seronegative. The material sequenced was PBMCs. The CDR3 sequence is CASSLIAGRTEAFF. CDR3 bases: TGTGCCAGCAGCTTAATAGCAGGGAGGACTGAAGCTTTCTTT.